This TCR beta chain was identified during a study of beta chain features in type 1 diabetes. This clone showed up just a few times. Its specificity is not known. This CDR3 spans 14 amino acids. The V end lost 2 bases, the J end lost 1 base, and 9 bases lay between the germline ends. Germline assignment: CDR1 KGHSH and CDR2 LQKENI. Whole-study findings and limits: Whether TCRB rearrangement is influenced by HLA type went unresolved here. Type 1 diabetes patients had moderately but significantly shorter TCRB CDR3s in all four CD4+ subsets. Patients' naive, central memory and Treg TCRB repertoires seemed closer to one another than those of healthy donors. PCR might preferentially amplify shorter templates, equally in patients and controls.

Every isolated RNA sample was fully reverse transcribed, so sequencing captured expressed TCRB transcripts. Generated by immunoSEQ multiplex PCR, the TCRdb table keeps only in-frame clones and is missing some. Of 310,000 or so clones listed, approximately 15% were seen once; the top ten hold roughly 0.015%. The TCR comes from a man between 18 and 35 years old with type 1 diabetes. The chain links TRBV18 to TRBJ2-7; D gene ambiguous. The specimen was naive CD4+ T cells from blood. The CDR3 nucleotides are TGTGCCAGCTCACCAGTCAAGCATTCCTACGAGCAGTACTTC. It is translated as CASSPVKHSYEQYF.